These 17 T cell receptor beta chains share one sample of origin, sequenced in a study of CD8+CD57+ T cells in acquired aplastic anemia. In patients chosen for sequencing, flow cytometry had shown CD8+CD57+ cell expansion. Genomic DNA was employed as the template in profiling TCR beta VDJ and CDR3. TCRdb reprocessed the reads with MiXCR, giving one entry per CDR3 protein. The table has about 150,000 distinct CDR3 sequences, around half seen once; the top ten hold around 12%. Material: sorted CD4+, CD8+, or CD8+CD57+ T cells (not recorded which) from PBMCs. Receptors originate from a human donor with aplastic anemia.

This clonotype was counted a single time. The gene calls are TRBV10-2 and TRBJ2-3; 7 nucleotides align to TRBD1. Per the germline V gene, CDR1 is WSHSY and CDR2 is SAAADI. Trimming at V came to 7 bases and at J to 4 bases, leaving 5 bases not matched to a gene. This CDR3 has 13 amino acids. As DNA, the CDR3 is TGCGCCAGCACTGGGCAGGGGGCAGATACGCAGTATTTT. Translating it yields CASTGQGADTQYF.

The gene calls are TRBV9 and TRBJ1-1; 8 nucleotides agree with TRBD1. CDR1 is SGDLS, CDR2 YYNGEE, per germline. The CDR3 spans 15 residues. Trimming cost V 4 bases and J 5 bases; bases outside gene matches: 10. The DNA of the CDR3 is TGTGCCAGCAGCTTCGGACAGGGCGTAAGGACTGAAGCTTTCTTT. Translation: CASSFGQGVRTEAFF.

The sample holds many counts of this clonotype. The chain has TRBV7-2 and TRBJ2-1; D is ambiguous. Germline loops: CDR1 SGHTA, CDR2 FQGNSA. The CDR3 covers 12 residues. V was clipped by 1 base and J by 9 bases, with 7 bases between them. The CDR3 loop is CASSLGAVEQFF. CDR3 sequence (DNA): TGTGCCAGCAGCTTAGGGGCTGTTGAGCAGTTCTTC. Combining the CDR3 with reference TRBV7-2 and TRBJ2-1 gives the whole variable domain GAGVSQSPSNKVTEKGKDVELRCDPISGHTALYWYRQSLGQGLEFLIYFQGNSAPDKSGLPSDRFSAERTGGSVSTLTIQRTQQEDSAVYLCASSLGAVEQFFGPGTRLTVL.

This clonotype was seen many times. The genes are TRBV7-9 and TRBJ1-4; possible D gene TRBD1, 5 bases. Deletions cut 4 bases from V and 8 bases from J, with 20 bases between. The V gene's germline CDR1 is SEHNR and CDR2 FQNEAQ (reference sequence). The CDR3 loop spans 16 amino acids. CDR3: CASSSTTAAAREKLFF. DNA of the CDR3: TGTGCCAGCAGCTCCACGACAGCCGCGGCACGGGAAAAACTGTTTTTT. The whole variable domain, remainder taken from reference TRBV7-9 and TRBJ1-4, is DTGVSQNPRHKITKRGQNVTFRCDPISEHNRLYWYRQTLGQGPEFLTYFQNEAQLEKSRLLSDRFSAERPKGSFSTLEIQRTEQGDSAMYLCASSSTTAAAREKLFFGSGTQLSVL.

V is TRBV4-1 and J is TRBJ2-7, with D possibly TRBD2 on 7 matching bases. The CDR3 length is 15 residues. Looked up from germline, CDR1 is MGHRA and CDR2 is YSYEKL. Trimming pared 0 bases from V and 9 bases from J, leaving 18 bases between. CDR3 protein: CASSQERGPPTGQYF. CDR3 nucleotide sequence: TGCGCCAGCAGCCAAGAGCGGGGGCCTCCGACTGGGCAGTACTTC.

This sequence joins TRBV24-1 and TRBJ2-7; maybe TRBD1 (6 bases). CDR1 and CDR2 from the germline V gene are KGHDR and SFDVKD. The CDR3 totals 15 residues. The ends were cut back, 4 bases at V and 3 bases at J, with 15 bases in the middle. The CDR3 DNA is TGTGCCACCAGTGAGCACAGGGTGGGCTTCTACGAGCAGTACTTC. It is translated as CATSEHRVGFYEQYF.

The gene calls are TRBV24-1 and TRBJ2-2; 7 nucleotides line up with TRBD2. The CDR3 is 15 amino acids. Germline V lookup: CDR1 KGHDR, CDR2 SFDVKD. The junction had 6 bases not matched to a gene; V was cut back by 6 bases and J by 3 bases. The CDR3 region has the DNA TGTGCCACCAGTAGCAGCGGGGACTACACCGGGGAGCTGTTTTTT. Its translation: CATSSSGDYTGELFF.

The chain couples TRBV19 to TRBJ1-2; TRBD1 might be the D (6 bases). Between the trimmed V and J ends, which lost 11 bases and 4 bases, there was a span of 17 bases. Per the germline V gene, CDR1 is LNHDA and CDR2 is SQIVND (reference sequence). This CDR3 spans 13 amino acids. The CDR3 loop reads CASRTVLSYGYTF. The CDR3 coding sequence is TGTGCCTCCCGGACAGTACTGTCCTATGGCTACACCTTC.

This clonotype has more than one count but fewer than ten. The V and J genes are TRBV2 and TRBJ2-5; 8 positions agree with TRBD2. This CDR3 contains 14 residues. CDR1 SNHLY and CDR2 FYNNEI come from the germline V gene. With V trimmed by 8 bases and J by 4 bases, 9 bases remained unmatched. The CDR3 DNA sequence: TGTGCCAGCTATTCGGGGGGGCAGAGAGAGACCCAGTACTTC. As protein: CASYSGGQRETQYF.

V is TRBV20-1 and J is TRBJ1-2; D may be TRBD1 (6 bases). Per the germline V gene, CDR1 is DFQATT and CDR2 is SNEGSKA (reference sequence). The CDR3 extends over 14 amino acids. Trimming took 6 bases from V and 1 from J, leaving 15 bases between them. DNA for the CDR3: TGCAGTGCCACGATGACAGGCCGTAACTATGGCTACACCTTC. Translation: CSATMTGRNYGYTF.

This clonotype turned up a few times. The chain carries TRBV24-1 and TRBJ2-1, with D unclear. Germline V gene data show CDR1 as KGHDR and CDR2 as SFDVKD. Trimming pared 1 base from V and 0 bases from J, leaving 6 bases between. The CDR3 has 15 residues. The CDR3: CATSDLRSSYNEQFF. The CDR3 DNA reads TGTGCCACCAGTGATTTACGGAGCTCCTACAATGAGCAGTTCTTC.

The rearrangement links TRBV10-3 to TRBJ2-1, with TRBD2 matching over 7 bases. V dropped 0 bases and J dropped 6; count of bases not matched to a gene: 5. Germline loops: CDR1 ENHRY, CDR2 SYGVKD. The CDR3 loop spans 15 amino acids. The CDR3 spells CAISESGGSFNEQFF. The CDR3 bases are TGTGCCATCAGTGAGTCGGGGGGGAGTTTCAATGAGCAGTTCTTC.

This rearrangement joins TRBV20-1 to TRBJ2-5; no reliable D call. This CDR3 has 14 amino acids. Trimming took off 0 bases at V and 4 bases at J, with 12 bases between the two ends. Germline V lookup: CDR1 DFQATT, CDR2 SNEGSKA (reference sequence). In DNA form, the CDR3 reads TGCAGTGCTAGAGATCGGTGGGTTCGAGAGACCCAGTACTTC. Translation: CSARDRWVRETQYF.

The chain links TRBV2 to TRBJ1-6, with D possibly being TRBD1 (5 bases). The CDR3 has 16 residues. V was clipped by 0 bases and J by 5 bases, with 11 bases between them. The germline V gene encodes CDR1 SNHLY and CDR2 FYNNEI. The CDR3 here is CASSEAQTADNSPLHF. The CDR3 DNA is TGTGCCAGCAGTGAAGCGCAGACAGCTGATAATTCACCCCTCCACTTT.

Ten or more counts support this clonotype. V gene TRBV20-1 combines with J gene TRBJ1-2; possible D gene TRBD1, 6 bases. The germline V and J ends were trimmed by 4 bases and 2 bases, with 14 bases remaining between them. The CDR3 contains 14 residues. The germline V gene has CDR1 DFQATT and CDR2 SNEGSKA (reference sequence). The CDR3 DNA reads as TGCAGTGCTACCCTCCTTACAGGGAACTATGGCTACACCTTC. It yields the protein CSATLLTGNYGYTF.

The chain has TRBV20-1 and TRBJ1-4, with 10 nucleotides matching TRBD1. V lost 6 bases to trimming and J lost 7 bases; unmatched junction nucleotides: 8. The CDR3 runs 14 residues. The V gene's germline CDR1 is DFQATT and CDR2 SNEGSKA (reference sequence). CDR3 amino acids: CSAPDRGQGEKLFF. As DNA, the CDR3 is TGCAGTGCCCCCGACAGGGGGCAGGGTGAAAAACTGTTTTTT.

The rearrangement uses TRBV6-1 and TRBJ1-2; TRBD1 agrees at 8 bases. Germline V lookup: CDR1 MNHNS, CDR2 SASEGT. With V trimmed by 3 bases and J by 7 bases, 4 bases remained unmatched. The CDR3 totals 13 residues. CDR3 protein: CASSEQGAFGYTF. DNA of the CDR3: TGTGCCAGCAGTGAGCAGGGGGCCTTTGGCTACACCTTC.